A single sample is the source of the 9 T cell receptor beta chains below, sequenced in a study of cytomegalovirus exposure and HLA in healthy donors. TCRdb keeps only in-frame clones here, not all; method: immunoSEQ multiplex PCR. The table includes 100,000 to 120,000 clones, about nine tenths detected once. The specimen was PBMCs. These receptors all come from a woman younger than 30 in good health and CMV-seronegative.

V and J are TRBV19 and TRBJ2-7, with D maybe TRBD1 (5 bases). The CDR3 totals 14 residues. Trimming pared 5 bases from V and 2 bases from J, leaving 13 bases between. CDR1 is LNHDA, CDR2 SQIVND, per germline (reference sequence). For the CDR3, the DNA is TGTGCCAGTAGTGTAGGGGCAGTTACCTACGAGCAGTACTTC. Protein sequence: CASSVGAVTYEQYF.

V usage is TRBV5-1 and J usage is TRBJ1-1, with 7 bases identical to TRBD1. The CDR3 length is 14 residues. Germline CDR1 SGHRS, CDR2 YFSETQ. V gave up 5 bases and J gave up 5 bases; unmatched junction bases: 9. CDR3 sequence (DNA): TGCGCCAGCAGTCATATCCCCAGGGGGACTGAAGCTTTCTTT. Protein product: CASSHIPRGTEAFF.

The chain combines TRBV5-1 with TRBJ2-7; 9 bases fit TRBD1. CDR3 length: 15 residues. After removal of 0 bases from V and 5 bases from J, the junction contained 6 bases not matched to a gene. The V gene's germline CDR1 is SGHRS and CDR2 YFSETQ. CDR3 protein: CASSLGDRELDEQYF. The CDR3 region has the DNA TGCGCCAGCAGCTTGGGGGACAGGGAACTCGACGAGCAGTACTTC.

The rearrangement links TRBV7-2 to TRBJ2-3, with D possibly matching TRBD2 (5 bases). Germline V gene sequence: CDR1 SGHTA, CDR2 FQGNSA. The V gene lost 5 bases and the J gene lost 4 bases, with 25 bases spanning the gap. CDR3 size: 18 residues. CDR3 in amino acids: CASSHLSLLDLGADTQYF. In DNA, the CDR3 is TGTGCCAGCAGCCATCTTAGCTTGTTGGACCTCGGGGCAGATACGCAGTATTTT. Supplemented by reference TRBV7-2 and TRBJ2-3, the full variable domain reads GAGVSQSPSNKVTEKGKDVELRCDPISGHTALYWYRQSLGQGLEFLIYFQGNSAPDKSGLPSDRFSAERTGGSVSTLTIQRTQQEDSAVYLCASSHLSLLDLGADTQYFGPGTRLTVL.

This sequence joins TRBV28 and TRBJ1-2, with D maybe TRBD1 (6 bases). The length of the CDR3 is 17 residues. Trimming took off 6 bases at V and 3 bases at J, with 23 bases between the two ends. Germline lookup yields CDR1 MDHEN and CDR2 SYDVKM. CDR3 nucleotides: TGTGCCAGCAGACTGAGGAACACAGGGTTAGCTTACTATGGCTACACCTTC. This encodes CASRLRNTGLAYYGYTF.

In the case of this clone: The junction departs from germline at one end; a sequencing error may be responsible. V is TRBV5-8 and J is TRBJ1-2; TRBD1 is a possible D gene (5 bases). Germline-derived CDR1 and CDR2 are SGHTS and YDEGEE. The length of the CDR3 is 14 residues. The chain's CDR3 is CASSLGLGTLGYTF. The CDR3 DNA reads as TGTGCCAGCAGTTTGGGACTGGGTACTTTAGGCTACACCTTC. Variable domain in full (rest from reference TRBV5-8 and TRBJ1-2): EAGVTQSPTHLIKTRGQQATLRCSPISGHTSVYWYQQALGLGLQFLLWYDEGEERNRGNFPPRFSGRQFPNYSSELNVNALELEDSALYLCASSLGLGTLGYTFGSGTRLTVV.

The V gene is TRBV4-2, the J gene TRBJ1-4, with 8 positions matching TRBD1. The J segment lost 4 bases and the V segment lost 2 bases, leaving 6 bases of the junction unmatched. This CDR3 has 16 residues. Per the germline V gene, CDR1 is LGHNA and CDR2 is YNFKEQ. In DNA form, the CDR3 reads TGTGCCAGCAGCCAACGGACAGGGTGGAGTAATGAAAAACTGTTTTTT. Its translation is CASSQRTGWSNEKLFF.

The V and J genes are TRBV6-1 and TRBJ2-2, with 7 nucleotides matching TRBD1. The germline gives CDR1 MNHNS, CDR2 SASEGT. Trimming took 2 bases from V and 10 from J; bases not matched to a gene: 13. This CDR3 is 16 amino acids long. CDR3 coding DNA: TGTGCCAGCAGTGAAACCAGGACAGGATCAGCCCAGGAGCTGTTTTTT. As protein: CASSETRTGSAQELFF.

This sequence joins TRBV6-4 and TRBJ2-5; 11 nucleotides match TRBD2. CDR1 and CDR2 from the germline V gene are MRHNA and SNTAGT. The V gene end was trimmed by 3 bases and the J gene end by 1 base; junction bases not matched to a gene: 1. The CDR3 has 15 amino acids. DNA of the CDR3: TGTGCCAGCAGTGAAGGGACTAGCGGCCAAGAGACCCAGTACTTC. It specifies CASSEGTSGQETQYF.